This record concerns one TCR beta chain sequence. Its specificity is unknown. These data originate in a study of OX40 agonist ivuxolimab in advanced cancers. About the research overall: Patients received ivuxolimab, an intravenous treatment, every 2 weeks at 0.01 to 10 mg/kg. The study enrolled dose-escalation patients with hepatocellular carcinoma, melanoma, renal cell or head and neck cancer.

Study-wide results and limits: Average numbers of expanded clones were greater in CD8+ T cells than in CD4+. Clones of CD4+ and CD8+ blood T cells grew by week 6 at doses of 0.1 to 3.0 mg/kg.

Here immunoSEQ multiplex PCR was the method, and the copy in TCRdb shows in-frame clones only, minus some. The table records tens of thousands of clones, more than 70% of them present only once. Specimen: CD4+ or CD8+ T cells sorted from blood, collected in a trial of the OX40 agonist ivuxolimab. This TCR was recovered from an adult with an advanced solid tumor such as melanoma, head and neck, liver or kidney cancer.

This CDR3 reads CASSRTGSWEPQHF. CDR3 sequence (DNA): TGTGCCAGCAGCCGGACAGGGTCTTGGGAGCCCCAGCATTTT. The rearrangement joins TRBV6-5 to TRBJ1-5, with TRBD1 matching over 8 bases. CDR1 is MNHEY and CDR2 is SVGAGI in the germline V gene. V shed 6 bases, J shed 8 bases, and the junction held 9 bases outside the gene matches. The length of the CDR3 is 14 residues.